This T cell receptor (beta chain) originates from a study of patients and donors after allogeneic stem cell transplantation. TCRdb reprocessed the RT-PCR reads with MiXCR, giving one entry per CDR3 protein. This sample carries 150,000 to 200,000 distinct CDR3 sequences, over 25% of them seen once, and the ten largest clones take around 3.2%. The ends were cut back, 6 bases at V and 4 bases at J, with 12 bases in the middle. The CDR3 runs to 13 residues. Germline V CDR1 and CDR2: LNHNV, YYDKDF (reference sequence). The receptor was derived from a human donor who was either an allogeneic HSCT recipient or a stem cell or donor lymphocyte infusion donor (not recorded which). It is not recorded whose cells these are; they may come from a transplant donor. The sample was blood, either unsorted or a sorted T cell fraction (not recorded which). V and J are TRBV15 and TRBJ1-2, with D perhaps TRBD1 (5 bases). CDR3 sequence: CATSSRDLYGYTF. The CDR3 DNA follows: TGTGCCACCAGTAGCAGGGATCTCTATGGCTACACCTTC.